This record concerns one TCR beta chain sequence. The data were obtained in a study of blood T cell repertoires in COVID-19. The wider study: Spain, Italy and the United States supplied samples that represented acute and convalescent COVID-19.

Profiled with immunoSEQ multiplex PCR; TCRdb holds only in-frame clones, not every one. The sample yields around 150,000 clones, roughly 84% seen once. This sequence originates from a man between 35 and 55 years old with acute or convalescent COVID-19. Sample: peripheral blood.

The CDR3 loop is CASSDRGTYNSPLHF. As DNA, the CDR3 is TGTGCCAGCAGTGACAGGGGCACCTATAATTCACCCCTCCACTTT. V gene TRBV27 combines with J gene TRBJ1-6; 8 bases fit TRBD1. The CDR3 sequence is 15 residues long. V lost 5 bases to trimming and J lost 2 bases; unmatched junction nucleotides: 2. CDR1 and CDR2 from the germline V gene are MNHEY and SMNVEV (reference sequence).